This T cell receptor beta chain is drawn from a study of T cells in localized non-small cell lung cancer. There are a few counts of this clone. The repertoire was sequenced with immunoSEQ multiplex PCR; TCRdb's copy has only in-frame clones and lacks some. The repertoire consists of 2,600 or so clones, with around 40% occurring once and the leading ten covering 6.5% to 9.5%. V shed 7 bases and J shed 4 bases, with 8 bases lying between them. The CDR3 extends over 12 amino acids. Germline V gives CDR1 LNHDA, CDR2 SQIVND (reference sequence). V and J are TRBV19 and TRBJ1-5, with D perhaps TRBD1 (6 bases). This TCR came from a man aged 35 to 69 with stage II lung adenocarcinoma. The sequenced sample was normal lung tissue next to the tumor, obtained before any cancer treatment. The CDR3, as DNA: TGTGCCAGTATGGACAGTAATCAGCCCCAGCATTTT. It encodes CASMDSNQPQHF.